The 20 T cell receptor beta chains in this list originate from one sample, sequenced in a study of early T cells in non-severe SARS-CoV-2 infection. Each CDR3 protein is one row after TCRdb ran MiXCR on the 5' RACE reads. This sample carries 40,000 to 45,000 distinct CDR3 sequences, roughly 6.6% of them seen once, and the ten largest clones take around 21%. This material consisted of whole blood, taken at baseline. The receptor source for this set is an adult who was a healthcare worker with PCR-confirmed SARS-CoV-2 infection or an uninfected control (not recorded which).

This clonotype was found many times. V gene TRBV4-3 combines with J gene TRBJ2-1; tentatively, D is TRBD2 (6 bases). V dropped 0 bases and J dropped 7 bases, with 19 bases sitting between them. The length of the CDR3 is 17 residues. Germline values: CDR1 LGHNA, CDR2 YSLEER. In nucleotides, the CDR3 is TGCGCCAGCAGCCAAGATCCGGCGGGGCTAAATGGAAATGAGCAGTTCTTC. Encoded protein: CASSQDPAGLNGNEQFF.

This clonotype was counted between two and nine times. The gene calls are TRBV11-3 and TRBJ2-2, with a tentative D call TRBD2 (6 bases). V dropped 6 bases and J dropped 7 bases, with 15 bases sitting between them. From germline, CDR1 is SGHNT and CDR2 YENEEA. This CDR3 region has 14 residues. The CDR3 DNA reads as TGTGCCAGCAGGTCGGGAGCGACTGACGGGGAGCTGTTTTTT. Amino acids: CASRSGATDGELFF.

The sample holds a few counts of this clonotype. The V call is TRBV11-2, the J call TRBJ2-3; a possible D gene is TRBD2 (5 bases). The V end was cut by 3 bases, the J end by 8 bases, with 12 bases between. Looked up from germline, CDR1 is SGHAT and CDR2 is FQNNGV. The CDR3 is 13 amino acids. CDR3 in amino acids: CASSLDLSGTQYF. The CDR3 DNA is TGTGCCAGCAGCTTGGACTTGAGTGGTACGCAGTATTTT.

This clonotype was observed at least ten times. J is TRBJ1-5 and V is TRBV20-1; unclear D gene. This CDR3 is built from 12 residues. V gave up 2 bases and J gave up 5 bases, with 7 bases separating them. The germline V gene encodes CDR1 DFQATT and CDR2 SNEGSKA (reference sequence). CDR3 nucleotides: TGCAGTGCTAGACGCGGGGATCAGCCCCAGCATTTT. This gives the protein CSARRGDQPQHF.

This clonotype was counted a few times. V gene TRBV7-2 combines with J gene TRBJ2-3; D is uncertain. The CDR3 is 12 residues long. Trimming shortened V by 5 bases and J by 4 bases, and 7 bases separated the two germline ends. Germline V gene data show CDR1 as SGHTA and CDR2 as FQGNSA. The CDR3 coding sequence is TGTGCCAGCAGCCGATCGGCAGATACGCAGTATTTT. It yields the protein CASSRSADTQYF.

This clonotype was detected many times. The chain couples TRBV7-2 to TRBJ2-3, with D perhaps assigned TRBD1 or TRBD2 (6 bases each). Germline CDR1 is SGHTA and CDR2 is FQGNSA. This CDR3 spans 14 amino acids. V was cut by 5 bases and J by 7 bases, with 16 bases left in between. CDR3 amino acids: CASSPGASRNTQYF. CDR3 bases: TGTGCCAGCAGCCCGGGGGCTAGCCGGAATACGCAGTATTTT. Drawing the rest from reference TRBV7-2 and TRBJ2-3, the complete variable domain is GAGVSQSPSNKVTEKGKDVELRCDPISGHTALYWYRQSLGQGLEFLIYFQGNSAPDKSGLPSDRFSAERTGGSVSTLTIQRTQQEDSAVYLCASSPGASRNTQYFGPGTRLTVL.

This clonotype was seen repeatedly, ten times or more. The chain couples TRBV9 to TRBJ2-1, with D unclear. In germline, CDR1 is SGDLS, CDR2 YYNGEE. Trimming left V 4 bases short and J 7 bases short, with 12 bases between. The CDR3 runs to 13 residues. The CDR3 DNA sequence: TGTGCCAGCAGCTTAAGACCCGAGAATGAGCAGTTCTTC. Translation gives CASSLRPENEQFF.

There are many counts of this clonotype. This chain joins TRBV7-6 and TRBJ2-7; D remains unclear. The ends were cut back, 5 bases at V and 4 bases at J, with 12 bases in the middle. In germline, CDR1 is SGHVS, CDR2 FNYEAQ. The CDR3 is 13 residues long. The chain's CDR3 is CASSLSARYEQYF. CDR3 nucleotide sequence: TGTGCCAGCAGCCTTTCGGCTCGTTACGAGCAGTACTTC.

This clonotype was seen more than once but under ten times. This chain uses TRBV7-6 with TRBJ2-3, with D possibly called TRBD1 or TRBD2 (6 bases each). CDR3 length: 15 amino acids. The V end lost 3 bases, the J end lost 6 bases, and 16 bases lay between the germline ends. Germline values: CDR1 SGHVS, CDR2 FNYEAQ. The CDR3 DNA reads as TGTGCCAGCAGCTTCGAGGGGGGCCGGGTGGATACGCAGTATTTT. Translated, it gives CASSFEGGRVDTQYF.

This clonotype was recorded at least ten times. This chain uses TRBV6-5 with TRBJ2-7; 7 bases agree with TRBD2. The V and J ends lost 0 bases and 6 bases, in that order; junction bases with no gene match: 5. Per germline, CDR1 MNHEY and CDR2 SVGAGI. The CDR3 totals 14 residues. The CDR3 DNA reads as TGTGCCAGCAGTTACTCCGGCGGGAGAAGCGAGCAGTACTTC. Translating gives CASSYSGGRSEQYF.

This clonotype was recorded at least ten times. In nucleotides, the CDR3 is TGTGCCAGCAGTCGAAACAGTAATGAAAAACTGTTTTTT. Translated, it gives CASSRNSNEKLFF. The chain recombines TRBV6-5 with TRBJ1-4, with D unclear. CDR1 is MNHEY and CDR2 is SVGAGI in the germline V gene. CDR3 length: 13 amino acids. Trimming removed 5 bases from V and 4 bases from J, with 8 bases in between.

This clonotype was detected ten times or more. The rearrangement joins TRBV7-3 to TRBJ2-3; TRBD2 matches at 7 bases. The germline CDR1 and CDR2 sequences are SGHTA and FQGTGA. The CDR3 sequence is 16 residues long. V lost 2 bases to trimming and J lost 0 bases; unmatched junction nucleotides: 5. CDR3 nucleotide sequence: TGTGCCAGCAGCTTACTAGCGGACAATAGCACAGATACGCAGTATTTT. Its translation is CASSLLADNSTDTQYF.

This clonotype was detected only a few times. The CDR3, as DNA: TGTGCCAGCAAGGCCCGCTGGAACACCGGGGAGCTGTTTTTT. It encodes CASKARWNTGELFF. The chain combines TRBV7-8 with TRBJ2-2; D not certain. V lost 7 bases and J lost 1, with 10 bases in between. The V gene's germline CDR1 is SGHVS and CDR2 FQNEAQ. This CDR3 contains 14 residues. Based on the CDR3 plus reference TRBV7-8 and TRBJ2-2, the full variable domain is GAGVSQSPRYKVAKRGQDVALRCDPISGHVSLFWYQQALGQGPEFLTYFQNEAQLDKSGLPSDRFFAERPEGSVSTLKIQRTQQEDSAVYLCASKARWNTGELFFGEGSRLTVL.

This clonotype was counted many times. J is TRBJ1-1 and V is TRBV7-2; 7 nucleotides line up with TRBD1. Germline V gene data show CDR1 as SGHTA and CDR2 as FQGNSA. With V trimmed by 5 bases and J by 4 bases, 10 bases remained unmatched. The CDR3 loop spans 15 amino acids. The CDR3 region is CASSLQTGRVTEAFF. Written as DNA, the CDR3 is TGTGCCAGCAGCCTCCAGACAGGGAGGGTCACTGAAGCTTTCTTT.

By frequency in the sample, this clonotype is medium-sized. The V call is TRBV6-6, the J call TRBJ2-5, with TRBD2 matching over 7 bases. The CDR3 is made up of 15 amino acids. V gave up 7 bases and J gave up 9 bases; unmatched junction bases: 17. The germline V gene has CDR1 MNHNY and CDR2 SVGAGI (reference sequence). The CDR3 reads CASTPSGIPLLAQYF. The CDR3 DNA is TGTGCCAGCACCCCAAGCGGGATTCCCCTGTTGGCCCAGTACTTC.

This clonotype has ten or more counts. The V gene is TRBV5-8, the J gene TRBJ2-3, with D hard to call. V was trimmed by 0 bases and J by 0 bases, leaving 5 bases between them. This CDR3 contains 14 residues. Germline V lookup: CDR1 SGHTS, CDR2 YDEGEE. CDR3 loop: CASSLDASTDTQYF. The DNA for the CDR3 is TGTGCCAGCAGCTTGGATGCAAGCACAGATACGCAGTATTTT.

This clonotype showed up just a few times. V gene TRBV10-1 combines with J gene TRBJ1-2; TRBD1 might be the D (5 bases). Germline lookup yields CDR1 WNHNN and CDR2 SYGVQD (reference sequence). V was trimmed by 8 bases and J by 7 bases, leaving 20 bases between them. The length of the CDR3 is 14 residues. CDR3 sequence: CASYSLDGTFGYTF. As DNA, the CDR3 is TGCGCCAGCTACTCCCTGGACGGGACTTTTGGCTACACCTTC.

There are many counts of this clonotype. The J gene is TRBJ2-2, the V gene TRBV7-2; unclear D gene. There are 14 residues in the CDR3. V lost 1 base, J lost 8 bases, and 11 bases lay in between. Germline V lookup: CDR1 SGHTA, CDR2 FQGNSA. Here the CDR3 DNA reads TGTGCCAGCAGCTTAGAGGCCCGGCTGGGGGAGCTGTTTTTT. This gives the protein CASSLEARLGELFF. Based on the CDR3 plus reference TRBV7-2 and TRBJ2-2, the full variable domain is GAGVSQSPSNKVTEKGKDVELRCDPISGHTALYWYRQSLGQGLEFLIYFQGNSAPDKSGLPSDRFSAERTGGSVSTLTIQRTQQEDSAVYLCASSLEARLGELFFGEGSRLTVL.

Many counts were recorded for this clonotype. The rearrangement links TRBV7-9 to TRBJ1-2, with D unresolved. Germline V CDR1 and CDR2: SEHNR, FQNEAQ (reference sequence). V dropped 3 bases and J dropped 0 bases, with 23 bases sitting between them. The CDR3 spans 19 residues. CDR3 nucleotides: TGTGCCAGCAGCTTGGCGGGCTTTAGGGAACCTAAACCTAACTATGGCTACACCTTC. It codes for CASSLAGFREPKPNYGYTF.

This clonotype was observed at least ten times. The CDR3 protein is CSGTQGIGNSPLHF. In nucleotides, the CDR3 is TGCAGTGGAACACAGGGGATAGGGAATTCACCCCTCCACTTT. This sequence joins TRBV20-1 and TRBJ1-6, with TRBD1 matching over 7 bases. V lost 7 bases and J lost 7; bases outside the gene matches: 10. CDR1 DFQATT and CDR2 SNEGSKA come from the germline V gene (reference sequence). CDR3 length equals 14 residues.